The text below deals with one T cell receptor (beta chain). Its antigen remains unidentified. Base qualities were left out, and no much larger clone turns up one base away. Libraries came from the immunoSEQ multiplex PCR assay. A mixture of 60 forward primers for TCR Vbeta segments and 13 reverse primers for TCR Jbeta segments was used in the multiplex PCR. A multiplex PCR assay on genomic DNA amplified the CDR3 region of rearranged TCR beta genes. On the Illumina HiSeq System, the amplified TCR beta libraries were sequenced as 87-base-pair reads. Per the authors' processing: Across the 670 or so repertoires, a later analysis counted 80 million or so unique TCR beta chains, around 10 million of which were shared by at least two donors. A nearest-neighbor algorithm error-corrected the raw reads and collapsed the reads into unique sequences, merging closely related sequences to remove PCR and sequencing errors. CDR3 sequences were aligned to IMGT reference sequences to assign V, D and J gene segments. For a sequence to be retained, a match of at least six nucleotides to both a V gene segment and a J gene segment was required. Rearrangements were called productive when the CDR3 lacked stop codons and stayed in frame with V and J; all others were non-productive. CDR3 was defined according to IMGT convention as the region running from the second conserved V-encoded cysteine to the conserved J-encoded phenylalanine. The earlier analysis of 450 to 750 of the donors excluded any sequence lacking an unambiguous match to a single V gene segment. An earlier analysis of fewer than 750 of the donors classified V segments as functional when productive rearrangements were above 56.7% and as segregating when the standard deviation between donors was above 5%. A statistical classification framework was developed to diagnose cytomegalovirus status using the catalog of TCR beta chain sequences. In a later analysis, V and J genes were assigned by comparing TCR nucleotide sequences against IMGT/GENE-DB human TR gene sequences. A later analysis assigned CDR3 sequences and most-parsimonious VDJ recombination scenarios with the TCRdist pipeline. In a later analysis, every TCR beta chain was defined by the combination of its CDR3 amino acid sequence and its V-gene family, and reads without a unique V-gene family were dropped. In a later analysis, a few hundred highly shared, low-generation-probability nucleotide sequences were removed to address suspected cross-contamination and a sequencing artifact. A later analysis calculated a clonal expansion index for each public chain from normalized within-repertoire ranks of inferred template counts. In a later analysis, generation probabilities were computed with a VDJ recombination model fitted to out-of-frame rearrangements, and the resulting probabilities were checked against IGoR. In a later analysis, hypergeometric tests were used to score TCR-TCR, TCR-HLA and TCR-CMV co-occurrence, with a repertoire-size bias correction applied to TCR pairs. In a later analysis, false discovery rates were estimated by permuting HLA or CMV assignments 20 times. In a later analysis, co-occurring TCRs were grouped using DBSCAN, with TCRdist sequence similarity added in when clustering inside HLA-allele-positive subsets. Repertoires with fewer than 30,000 or more than 120,000 public chains, plus five repertoires with anomalous nucleotide sharing, were excluded from co-occurrence clustering. In its TCRdb copy, this immuneACCESS table keeps in-frame sequences only and misses some clones. Where compared with another copy, unresolved V genes explain less than half of these, and the others have no known cause. That table is the source of V, J and clone size, and D and trimming were worked out from the DNA. This sample lists about 120,000 clones; approximately 72% were detected once. Jointly, the top ten make up 1.5% to 1.7% of the sample.

In total, 600 or so healthy bone marrow donors made up the cohort. At the time of sampling, every cohort member was nominally healthy, though immune exposures that went unrecorded were likely present. The donor tested CMV seronegative, placing the donor among the roughly 340 seronegative members of the cohort. Every donor gave a peripheral blood sample, and the peripheral blood mononuclear cells from that sample were used for TCR beta sequencing. The Qiagen DNeasy Blood Extraction Kit was used to extract genomic DNA from the blood cell samples. This sample is drawn from a study of cytomegalovirus exposure and HLA in healthy donors (dated by TCRdb to 2015 to 2018). The study in broad terms: An earlier analysis of roughly 570 of the donors reported about 260 Gb of sequence data and around 100 million unique TCR beta sequences obtained from about 179 million T cells. Of the 300 to 400 genotyped donors, around 81% fell in the genetic ancestry cluster associated with self-reported Caucasian donors. In the later analysis, no new phenotypic data were used to find candidate immune exposures; instead, reliance was placed on TCR beta sequences and their occurrence across donors. An early release covering around 630 HLA-typed donors comprised roughly 300 gigabases of sequencing data and tens of millions of unique TCR sequences. The number of typed donors differed by locus: roughly 620-630 for A, B, C, DRB1 and DQB1; some 500 for DQA1; approximately 600 for DPA1; and around 490 for DPB1. Among some 410 genotyped donors of the cohort, an average of approximately 200,000 unique TCR beta nucleotide sequences was sequenced per donor, of which approximately 18% were non-productive. A later genetic analysis took genome-wide SNP genotypes for 398 of the 666 donors and used that subset as a discovery cohort. To study patterns of TCR occurrence, a later analysis re-analyzed previously published TCR beta repertoires from 666 donors and added high-resolution HLA genotyping. To predict cytomegalovirus infection status, the study combined high-throughput TCR immunosequencing, statistical association of individual TCRs with disease status, and machine learning. HLA typing covered class I and class II loci at four-digit resolution. To decide whether each TCR beta V gene segment behaved as functional or pseudogenic, an earlier analysis of nearly 600 of the donors relied on high-throughput TCR beta sequencing. Every discovery cohort repertoire had been produced on one sequencing platform. The aim of the study was to test whether cataloging public T cell receptors could identify signatures of past pathogen exposure. Because of strong linkage in the cohort, a handful of DR-DQ haplotypes were treated as single units for association and clustering. In addition to the first cohort of roughly 700 subjects, a separate validation cohort of 100 to 150 different subjects was used. The T cell repertoires of under 750 subjects were profiled by immunosequencing and related to cytomegalovirus serostatus. Alongside the repertoire data, information on donor age, sex, ethnicity and CMV serostatus was compiled.

The research as a whole found: In a later analysis, HLA-associated TCR beta chains were found to be more clonally expanded and to have lower generation probabilities than equally common non-associated chains. A cluster of highly shared sequence variants was judged likely to represent a technical artifact of the sequencing pipeline. This cohort had only TCR beta chains sequenced, and the lack of alpha or paired-chain data limited which features could be detected. In a later genetic analysis, fewer N-insertions in productive TCRs were reported among donors in an Asian-associated ancestry cluster than the roughly 700-donor mean. Assigning TCR associations to individual alleles was difficult when HLA alleles, especially DR and DQ, strongly co-occurred. A further reported finding was that TCR beta sequences accurately predicted the HLA-A and HLA-B alleles for most subjects in the first cohort. According to a later analysis, parvovirus B19, influenza, CMV and Epstein-Barr virus appeared linked to several top co-occurrence clusters. HLA typing was unavailable for some donors at each locus, so association tests used only the typed subset. Some IMGT-functional V segments, including TRBV6-2 and TRBV6-3, could not be distinguished by the 87-base-pair reads and were therefore excluded. Linkage disequilibrium might explain the correlated functional status among segregating V segments, but an unknown experimental factor could not be excluded. Cytomegalovirus status was reported to be diagnosed by the classifier with high specificity and sensitivity in both the original and validation cohorts. The only immune exposure information available for the cohort was CMV serostatus. In a later analysis, TCR association rates were found to vary across HLA loci, with the most associated TCRs seen for DRB1 alleles and the fewest for HLA-C alleles. Across donors, most TCR sequences were observed very rarely, whereas some public TCRs were present in many individuals. In a later analysis, around 17,000 TCR beta sequences were associated with specific HLA alleles at a false discovery rate of 0.05. According to a later analysis, most CMV-associated TCR beta chains appeared to be HLA-restricted, and the HLA associations seemed to be driven largely by CMV exposure. In the study, approximately 160 TCR beta chains were listed as associated with cytomegalovirus. In vitro tests confirmed that three of the cytomegalovirus-associated TCR beta chains recognize cytomegalovirus antigens. Fewer than 20 rarely observed V segments, including chromosome 9 orphons, were excluded from the earlier analysis of just under 600 of the donors because counts were too low. A later genetic analysis associated a missense DCLRE1C variant with V-gene and J-gene trimming of TCR beta chains, and an independent cohort replicated the association. The presence/absence analyses assumed that sequencing depth was roughly uniform across donors, and that assumption may not be true. According to the authors, the approach could potentially be generalized to other disease states and immunological phenotypes. An earlier analysis of approximately 500 of the donors showed that most TCR beta V segments appeared in productive rearrangements either about 87% or about 30% of the time, which broadly matched IMGT annotations.

CDR1 SEHNR and CDR2 FQNEAQ were looked up in the germline V gene (reference sequence). For this chain, trimming is 2 bases at the V end and 5 bases at the J end, and the number of junction bases without a gene match is 5. The CDR3 measures 14 amino acids from cysteine to phenylalanine. Just the 42-base CDR3 DNA is kept, in frame starting at base 1. The TCR originated in a man aged 18 to 29 in good health and CMV-seronegative. Input material: PBMCs. The receptor chain draws on TRBV7-9 and TRBJ1-1; 7 central bases correspond to TRBD1. The bases are TGTGCCAGCAGCTTAACCAGGGGGACAACTGAAGCTTTCTTT. This sequence encodes CASSLTRGTTEAFF.